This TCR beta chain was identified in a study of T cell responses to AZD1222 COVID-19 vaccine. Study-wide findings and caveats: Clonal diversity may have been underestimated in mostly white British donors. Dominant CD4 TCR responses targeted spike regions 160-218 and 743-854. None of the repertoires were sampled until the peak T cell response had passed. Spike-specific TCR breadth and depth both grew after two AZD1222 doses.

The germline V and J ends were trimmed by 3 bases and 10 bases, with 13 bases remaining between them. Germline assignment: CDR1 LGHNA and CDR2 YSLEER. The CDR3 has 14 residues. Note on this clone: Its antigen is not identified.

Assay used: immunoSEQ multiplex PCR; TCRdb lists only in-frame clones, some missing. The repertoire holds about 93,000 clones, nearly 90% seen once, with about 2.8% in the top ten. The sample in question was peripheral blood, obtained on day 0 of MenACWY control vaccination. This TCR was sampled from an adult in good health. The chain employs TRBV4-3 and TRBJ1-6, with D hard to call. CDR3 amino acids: CASSQGRVSSPLHF. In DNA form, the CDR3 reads TGCGCCAGCAGCCAGGGGAGGGTGTCCTCACCCCTCCACTTT.